A single sample gave rise to the 27 T cell receptor beta chains below, sequenced in a study of T-cell reconstitution after alpha-beta-depleted transplantation in children. The TCRbeta library was prepared with unique molecular identifiers. TCRdb called the PCR reads again in MiXCR, with one record for every CDR3 protein. This sample has under 450,000 distinct CDR3 sequences, with under 20% found just once. The sequences come from PBMCs, mostly from graft donor cells, collected 360 days after TCRalphabeta/CD19-depleted stem cell transplant. The receptors were sampled from a boy in the first two years of life who had a stem cell transplant for Wiskott-Aldrich syndrome, so the T cells may come from the graft donor.

V usage is TRBV29-1 and J usage is TRBJ1-2; unclear D gene. The CDR3 contains 12 residues. The V gene lost 7 bases and the J gene lost 4 bases, with 13 bases spanning the gap. Germline V gene lookup returns CDR1 SQVTM and CDR2 ANQGSEA. DNA of the CDR3: TGCAGCGGCGGGGAGACGGGCTATGGCTACACCTTC. Translation gives CSGGETGYGYTF.

This chain uses TRBV4-2 with TRBJ2-1; 10 bases are shared with TRBD2. This CDR3 has 21 residues. Germline loops: CDR1 LGHNA, CDR2 YNFKEQ. Trimming removed 3 bases from V and 0 bases from J; junction bases left unmatched: 17. The DNA of the CDR3 is TGTGCCAGCAGCCACATGGCTAGCGGGAGTACAGAACTTGGCTCCTACAATGAGCAGTTCTTC. Encoded protein: CASSHMASGSTELGSYNEQFF.

In regard to this clonotype: A much larger clone differs by one base, so this may be a read error. The chain links TRBV12-3 or TRBV12-4 to TRBJ2-5; the match to TRBD2 covers 10 bases. The CDR3 runs 15 residues. V shed 7 bases, J shed 7 bases, and the junction held 12 bases outside the gene matches. Written as DNA, the CDR3 is TGTGCCAGCAATCTCGGACTAGCGGCCATTGGGACCCAGTACTTC. Its translation: CASNLGLAAIGTQYF.

The V gene is TRBV28, the J gene TRBJ2-3, with D perhaps matching TRBD1 or TRBD2 (6 bases each). Germline V CDR1 and CDR2: MDHEN, SYDVKM. V gave up 3 bases and J gave up 3 bases, with 22 bases separating them. The length of the CDR3 is 18 residues. CDR3 DNA sequence: TGTGCCAGCAGTTTCCCTTACGACGGGGGCCATAGTACAGATACGCAGTATTTT. This translates into CASSFPYDGGHSTDTQYF.

The chain has TRBV5-1 and TRBJ2-7, with 8 nucleotides matching TRBD1. Germline loops: CDR1 SGHRS, CDR2 YFSETQ. After removal of 4 bases from V and 9 bases from J, the junction contained 12 bases not matched to a gene. This CDR3 region has 14 residues. CDR3 loop: CASSPGQAKNGQYF. The CDR3, as DNA: TGCGCCAGCAGCCCGGGACAGGCTAAAAACGGGCAGTACTTC.

This clonotype was observed a handful of times. The J gene is TRBJ2-3, the V gene TRBV7-8; D not resolved. The V gene lost 5 bases and the J gene lost 5 bases, with 14 bases spanning the gap. Germline CDR1 is SGHVS and CDR2 is FQNEAQ. The CDR3 sequence is 14 residues long. As DNA, the CDR3 is TGTGCCAGCAGCCGGAGCTACCCCCAAGATACGCAGTATTTT. Protein product: CASSRSYPQDTQYF.

The rearrangement links TRBV4-3 to TRBJ2-5, with D possibly TRBD1 on 6 matching bases. Trimming left V 1 base short and J 5 bases short, with 20 bases between. The CDR3 covers 17 residues. In germline, CDR1 is LGHNA, CDR2 YSLEER. CDR3 amino acids: CASSQVTFTGKGETQYF. CDR3 DNA sequence: TGCGCCAGCAGCCAAGTGACCTTTACAGGGAAGGGGGAGACCCAGTACTTC.

At least ten counts were recorded for this clonotype. This chain uses TRBV12-3 or TRBV12-4 with TRBJ1-4; D gene unclear. CDR3 size: 11 residues. Trimming took off 2 bases at V and 8 bases at J, with 3 bases between the two ends. CDR3 bases: TGTGCCAGCAGTTTAAGAGAAAAACTGTTTTTT. This translates into CASSLREKLFF.

Worth noting for this clonotype: Just one base apart from a much larger clone, this may be a read error. This rearrangement joins TRBV7-9 to TRBJ2-6; D ambiguous. CDR1 SEHNR and CDR2 FQNEAQ come from the germline V gene (reference sequence). The CDR3 is 14 residues long. Here the CDR3 reads CASSRTSEANVLTF. CDR3 in DNA: TGTGCCAGCAGCCGGACCTCTGAGGCCAACGTCCTGACTTTC.

In this sample, this clonotype turned up many times. The V call is TRBV4-1, the J call TRBJ2-3; maybe TRBD1 (5 bases). Trimming removed 3 bases at V and 1 base at J, with 11 bases between. In germline, CDR1 is MGHRA, CDR2 YSYEKL. The CDR3 loop spans 15 amino acids. The CDR3 nucleotides read TGCGCCAGCAGCCATACAGGTGGGGGCACAGATACGCAGTATTTT. Encoded protein: CASSHTGGGTDTQYF.

The V and J genes are TRBV20-1 and TRBJ2-5; D is perhaps TRBD1 (5 bases). The CDR3 covers 12 residues. Germline V gene data show CDR1 as DFQATT and CDR2 as SNEGSKA (reference sequence). Trimming took 8 bases from V and 5 from J, leaving 15 bases between them. The CDR3 sequence is CSWVQGLETQYF. CDR3 nucleotides: TGCAGTTGGGTCCAGGGCTTGGAGACCCAGTACTTC.

This chain joins TRBV15 and TRBJ2-1, with TRBD2 matching over 12 bases. V shed 1 base, J shed 8 bases, and the junction held 6 bases outside the gene matches. Germline CDR1 and CDR2: LNHNV and YYDKDF (reference sequence). This CDR3 has 16 residues. The CDR3 DNA sequence: TGTGCCACCAGCAGAGGACTAGCGGGGGATATCTATGAGCAGTTCTTC. It is translated as CATSRGLAGDIYEQFF.

The chain joins TRBV27 to TRBJ2-7; 9 bases are shared with TRBD1. V dropped 4 bases and J dropped 3; count of bases not matched to a gene: 19. Germline CDR1 MNHEY, CDR2 SMNVEV (reference sequence). The CDR3 is made up of 19 amino acids. DNA for the CDR3: TGTGCCAGCAGTTCGAATGGGGGACAGGGTCAATCTTTCCACTACGAGCAGTACTTC. Protein: CASSSNGGQGQSFHYEQYF.

CDR3 amino acids: CASSFGAGRYSYEQYF. The CDR3 bases are TGCGCCAGCAGCTTCGGGGCAGGAAGGTACTCCTACGAGCAGTACTTC. The chain employs TRBV5-1 and TRBJ2-7, with D possibly called TRBD1 or TRBD2 (5 bases each). Germline V gene data show CDR1 as SGHRS and CDR2 as YFSETQ. This CDR3 has 16 residues. The V end lost 2 bases, the J end lost 0 bases, and 15 bases lay between the germline ends.

The chain employs TRBV19 and TRBJ2-7, with D perhaps given as TRBD1 or TRBD2 (5 bases each). CDR3 length: 18 residues. The V end was cut by 4 bases, the J end by 3 bases, with 25 bases between. Germline loops: CDR1 LNHDA, CDR2 SQIVND (reference sequence). CDR3 DNA sequence: TGTGCCAGTAGTACCCGGGACCCACTTCCTCCGTTCTACTACGAGCAGTACTTC. Residues: CASSTRDPLPPFYYEQYF.

This chain links TRBV11-2 with TRBJ2-3, with 14 bases lining up with TRBD2. Germline loops: CDR1 SGHAT, CDR2 FQNNGV. This CDR3 is built from 17 residues. V lost 4 bases, J lost 6 bases, and 9 bases stayed unmatched. CDR3 sequence: CASSSRPGTSGGDTQYF. As DNA, the CDR3 is TGTGCCAGCAGCTCCCGCCCTGGGACTAGCGGGGGTGATACGCAGTATTTT. Full variable domain (remainder filled in from reference TRBV11-2 and TRBJ2-3): EAGVAQSPRYKIIEKRQSVAFWCNPISGHATLYWYQQILGQGPKLLIQFQNNGVVDDSQLPKDRFSAERLKGVDSTLKIQPAKLEDSAVYLCASSSRPGTSGGDTQYFGPGTRLTVL.

Only a few counts were recorded for this clonotype. The chain carries TRBV5-1 and TRBJ2-2; TRBD1 agrees at 9 bases. The trim removed 1 base at V and 4 bases at J, leaving 5 bases unmatched. This CDR3 is 16 amino acids long. Germline V gene lookup returns CDR1 SGHRS and CDR2 YFSETQ. CDR3 in amino acids: CASSLTGGEGTGELFF. In DNA, the CDR3 is TGCGCCAGCAGCTTGACAGGGGGCGAGGGCACCGGGGAGCTGTTTTTT.

This clonotype was observed many times. The genes are TRBV27 and TRBJ2-7; possibly TRBD2 for D (6 bases). CDR3 length: 14 amino acids. V lost 5 bases and J 3 bases, leaving 14 bases between the germline ends. Germline CDR1 MNHEY, CDR2 SMNVEV (reference sequence). CDR3 sequence: CASSKQRANYEQYF. Here the CDR3 DNA reads TGTGCCAGCAGTAAACAGCGGGCCAACTACGAGCAGTACTTC.

CDR3 protein: CASSLGGQGVYEQFF. DNA of the CDR3: TGCGCCAGCAGCTTGGGGGGACAGGGGGTCTATGAGCAGTTCTTC. The gene calls are TRBV5-1 and TRBJ2-1, with 11 positions matching TRBD1. V lost 0 bases to trimming and J lost 8 bases; unmatched junction nucleotides: 4. Germline V gives CDR1 SGHRS, CDR2 YFSETQ. The CDR3 covers 15 residues.

Only a few counts were recorded for this clonotype. The chain carries TRBV6-2 or TRBV6-3 and TRBJ2-5; 8 positions agree with TRBD2. The CDR3 covers 17 residues. CDR1 and CDR2 (germline): MNHEY, SVGEGT. After removal of 5 bases from V and 7 bases from J, the junction contained 18 bases not matched to a gene. CDR3 sequence reads: CASSRTETSVYHGTQYF. For the CDR3, the DNA is TGTGCCAGCAGTCGGACCGAGACTAGCGTGTATCATGGGACCCAGTACTTC.

The rearrangement links TRBV5-1 to TRBJ2-7, with D possibly called TRBD1 or TRBD2 (5 bases each). Looked up from germline, CDR1 is SGHRS and CDR2 is YFSETQ. V lost 1 base, J lost 0 bases, and 11 bases lay in between. This CDR3 comprises 15 residues. The CDR3 spells CASSLMGPVSYEQYF. CDR3 nucleotides: TGCGCCAGCAGCTTGATGGGACCGGTCTCCTACGAGCAGTACTTC.

V and J are TRBV28 and TRBJ2-3; 7 positions agree with TRBD2. CDR1 MDHEN and CDR2 SYDVKM come from the germline V gene. This CDR3 has 12 amino acids. Germline trimming cut 9 bases from V and 3 bases from J; bases unmatched to any gene: 3. The CDR3 here is CASKLATDTQYF. As DNA, the CDR3 is TGTGCCAGTAAACTAGCGACAGATACGCAGTATTTT.

There are a few counts of this clonotype. The V gene is TRBV6-2 or TRBV6-3, the J gene TRBJ1-5; a weak D match, TRBD1 (5 bases). The CDR3 loop spans 14 amino acids. Germline V gene data show CDR1 as MNHEY and CDR2 as SVGEGT. Trimming removed 6 bases at V and 7 bases at J, with 16 bases between. This CDR3 is CASSPPGGGQPQHF. The DNA for the CDR3 is TGTGCCAGCAGCCCGCCGGGGGGTGGCCAGCCCCAGCATTTT.

This clonotype has just a few counts. The CDR3, as DNA: TGTGCCAGCAGTTACTTTCACCTGGCAGGGGCAATCGGGGAGCTGTTTTTT. It translates to CASSYFHLAGAIGELFF. This rearrangement joins TRBV6-5 to TRBJ2-2; perhaps TRBD1 as D (6 bases). The CDR3 has 17 residues. Trimming shortened V by 1 base and J by 7 bases, and 19 bases separated the two germline ends. Germline V gene sequence: CDR1 MNHEY, CDR2 SVGAGI.

This clonotype was counted a few times. This chain joins TRBV20-1 and TRBJ2-3; D uncertain. The CDR3 length is 11 residues. Germline-derived CDR1 and CDR2 are DFQATT and SNEGSKA (reference sequence). V was shortened by 1 base and J by 4 bases, with 3 bases between the two germline ends. The CDR3 region is CSARGSDTQYF. In nucleotides, the CDR3 is TGCAGTGCTAGAGGCTCAGATACGCAGTATTTT.

The V and J genes are TRBV2 and TRBJ2-1; 14 nucleotides line up with TRBD2. V lost 4 bases and J lost 0; bases outside the gene matches: 8. In germline, CDR1 is SNHLY, CDR2 FYNNEI. The CDR3 is 19 residues long. CDR3 region: CASSGAGLAGDYSYNEQFF. The CDR3, as DNA: TGTGCCAGCAGTGGGGCGGGACTAGCGGGAGATTACTCCTACAATGAGCAGTTCTTC.

This clonotype was counted between two and nine times. The chain has TRBV5-1 and TRBJ2-7; TRBD1 aligns across 7 bases. V shed 7 bases, J shed 3 bases, and the junction held 7 bases outside the gene matches. Germline assignment: CDR1 SGHRS and CDR2 YFSETQ. The CDR3 runs to 13 residues. The CDR3 is CASSWDSLYEQYF. DNA for the CDR3: TGCGCCAGCTCCTGGGACAGCCTCTACGAGCAGTACTTC.